Below, 30 T cell receptor beta chains from the same sample are listed, as sequenced in a study of T cell clonotyping in hematopoietic cell transplantation. This table comes from immunoSEQ multiplex PCR, and its TCRdb copy is limited to in-frame clones, with some not included. The profile covers approximately 7,000 clones, with roughly 90% appearing a single time and 4% to 5.5% taken by the ten largest. The sequencing here drew on PBMCs, taken 30 days after allogeneic stem cell transplant. The receptors here all came from a female patient between 50 and 59 years old who had an allogeneic stem cell transplant from an unrelated donor, so the T cells may come from the graft donor. Some clones in this sample may be carry-over from other donors' samples.

V usage is TRBV27 and J usage is TRBJ2-1; D unclear. Trimming pared 2 bases from V and 3 bases from J, leaving 11 bases between. Germline loops: CDR1 MNHEY, CDR2 SMNVEV (reference sequence). CDR3 size: 15 residues. The CDR3 region has the DNA TGTGCCAGCAGTTTAGGTGCAGCACTCTACAATGAGCAGTTCTTC. The encoded protein is CASSLGAALYNEQFF.

The chain recombines TRBV28 with TRBJ2-2; the D gene is possibly TRBD2 (6 bases). Trimming cost V 7 bases and J 3 bases, with 15 bases left between them. CDR3 length equals 15 residues. Looked up from germline, CDR1 is MDHEN and CDR2 is SYDVKM. CDR3 protein: CASTAQLADTGELFF. CDR3 bases: TGTGCCAGCACAGCACAACTAGCAGACACCGGGGAGCTGTTTTTT.

The rearrangement uses TRBV7-2 and TRBJ1-5, with a tentative D call TRBD1 (6 bases). The V end lost 5 bases, the J end lost 5 bases, and 13 bases lay between the germline ends. The CDR3 extends over 14 amino acids. Germline V gene sequence: CDR1 SGHTA, CDR2 FQGNSA. CDR3 nucleotides: TGTGCCAGCAGCCGCGGGACACTTGATCAGCCCCAGCATTTT. It specifies CASSRGTLDQPQHF.

This chain connects TRBV27 to TRBJ2-7; 10 nucleotides line up with TRBD2. This CDR3 has 16 amino acids. The V segment lost 3 bases and the J segment 3 bases; nucleotides outside the gene matches: 8. Germline V gene lookup returns CDR1 MNHEY and CDR2 SMNVEV (reference sequence). For the CDR3, the DNA is TGTGCCAGCAGTTTTACCACCTGGACTAGCGGCTACGAGCAGTACTTC. Translating gives CASSFTTWTSGYEQYF.

This chain links TRBV9 with TRBJ1-5; D possibly corresponds to TRBD1 (6 bases). CDR3 length: 16 residues. Between the trimmed V and J ends, which lost 4 bases and 0 bases, there was a span of 14 bases. The germline gives CDR1 SGDLS, CDR2 YYNGEE. The CDR3: CASSPGETYSNQPQHF. CDR3 nucleotides: TGTGCCAGCAGCCCAGGGGAGACATATAGCAATCAGCCCCAGCATTTT.

The chain joins TRBV27 to TRBJ2-7; D might be TRBD1 (6 bases). Trimming removed 6 bases at V and 5 bases at J, with 17 bases between. The CDR3 consists of 14 residues. Looked up from germline, CDR1 is MNHEY and CDR2 is SMNVEV (reference sequence). As DNA, the CDR3 is TGTGCCAGCAGCCCCTTGGGCAGGGGCCACGAGCAGTACTTC. It encodes CASSPLGRGHEQYF.

This clone occurred once. The chain recombines TRBV18 with TRBJ2-7, with TRBD2 matching over 10 bases. The germline gives CDR1 KGHSH, CDR2 LQKENI. V dropped 0 bases and J dropped 0; count of bases not matched to a gene: 2. The CDR3 is made up of 16 amino acids. Here the CDR3 DNA reads TGTGCCAGCTCACCACCTAGCGGGGGGCTCTCCTACGAGCAGTACTTC. This codes for CASSPPSGGLSYEQYF.

The gene calls are TRBV5-6 and TRBJ1-1, with unresolved D. This CDR3 has 13 amino acids. The germline V gene has CDR1 SGHDT and CDR2 YYEEEE. Trimming pared 3 bases from V and 3 bases from J, leaving 9 bases between. The CDR3 region is CASSYGWYTEAFF. The CDR3 DNA is TGTGCCAGCAGCTACGGGTGGTACACTGAAGCTTTCTTT.

This chain connects TRBV5-1 to TRBJ2-1, with TRBD1 matching over 7 bases. CDR1 is SGHRS and CDR2 is YFSETQ in the germline V gene. The CDR3 sequence is 15 residues long. V lost 2 bases and J lost 5; bases outside the gene matches: 7. Written as DNA, the CDR3 is TGCGCCAGCAGCTTAACCGGACAGGACCACAATGAGCAGTTCTTC. Translated, it gives CASSLTGQDHNEQFF.

The genes are TRBV10-3 and TRBJ1-1; 9 bases fit TRBD1. From germline, CDR1 is ENHRY and CDR2 SYGVKD. The CDR3 is 15 residues long. Losses at the gene ends were 4 bases for V and 1 base for J; bases not matched to a gene: 4. The CDR3 nucleotides read TGTGCCATCAGTGGGACAGGGGCTAAGAACACTGAAGCTTTCTTT. This gives the protein CAISGTGAKNTEAFF.

The V and J genes are TRBV5-6 and TRBJ2-3; no clear D gene. The CDR3 is 16 amino acids. Trimming stripped 1 base from V and 4 bases from J, with 16 bases between. Germline-derived CDR1 and CDR2 are SGHDT and YYEEEE. In DNA, the CDR3 is TGTGCCAGCAGCTTGTATCAAGGCTGGTCCGCAGATACGCAGTATTTT. It is translated as CASSLYQGWSADTQYF. Full variable domain (outside the CDR3, taken from reference TRBV5-6 and TRBJ2-3): DAGVTQSPTHLIKTRGQQVTLRCSPKSGHDTVSWYQQALGQGPQFIFQYYEEEERQRGNFPDRFSGHQFPNYSSELNVNALLLGDSALYLCASSLYQGWSADTQYFGPGTRLTVL.

The chain recombines TRBV6-1 with TRBJ1-5; D is ambiguous. The CDR3 contains 15 residues. Trimming left V 2 bases short and J 7 bases short, with 15 bases between. Germline CDR1 is MNHNS and CDR2 is SASEGT. The CDR3 sequence: CASSEFFVVSQPQHF. As DNA, the CDR3 is TGTGCCAGCAGTGAATTTTTCGTTGTGAGCCAGCCCCAGCATTTT.

J is TRBJ2-7 and V is TRBV30; D is possibly TRBD2 (5 bases). Looked up from germline, CDR1 is GTSNPN and CDR2 is SVGIG (reference sequence). The CDR3 is 12 amino acids. V was shortened by 5 bases and J by 4 bases, with 12 bases between the two germline ends. The CDR3 nucleotides are TGTGCCTGGCAGGCTAGCTCGTACGAGCAGTACTTC. Amino acids: CAWQASSYEQYF.

In DNA form, the CDR3 reads TGTGCCAGCAGTCTGGGGGTAGAAAATCAGCCCCAGCATTTT. Translation gives CASSLGVENQPQHF. V and J are TRBV28 and TRBJ1-5; a weak D match, TRBD1 (5 bases). CDR1 and CDR2 (germline): MDHEN, SYDVKM. Between the trimmed V and J ends, which lost 5 bases and 4 bases, there was a span of 12 bases. CDR3 length equals 14 residues. The whole variable domain, remainder taken from reference TRBV28 and TRBJ1-5, is DVKVTQSSRYLVKRTGEKVFLECVQDMDHENMFWYRQDPGLGLRLIYFSYDVKMKEKGDIPEGYSVSREKKERFSLILESASTNQTSMYLCASSLGVENQPQHFGDGTRLSIL.

V and J are TRBV28 and TRBJ2-7; the D gene could be TRBD1 or TRBD2 (5 bases each). V lost 8 bases and J lost 5, with 25 bases in between. Germline loops: CDR1 MDHEN, CDR2 SYDVKM. This CDR3 is built from 16 residues. CDR3 loop: CASQVRGRPGQNEQYF. The CDR3 DNA reads TGTGCCAGCCAAGTACGGGGCCGGCCCGGGCAGAACGAGCAGTACTTC.

The chain couples TRBV6-6 to TRBJ2-1; maybe TRBD2 (5 bases). The CDR3 loop spans 13 amino acids. V dropped 0 bases and J dropped 11 bases, with 11 bases sitting between them. Germline CDR1 MNHNY, CDR2 SVGAGI (reference sequence). CDR3 nucleotides: TGTGCCAGCAGTTACTCGAACGGGAAAAAGCAGTTCTTC. Translation: CASSYSNGKKQFF.

The rearrangement joins TRBV30 to TRBJ1-5; D is perhaps TRBD1 (6 bases). The CDR3 has 13 amino acids. Trimming shortened V by 7 bases and J by 2 bases, and 12 bases separated the two germline ends. Germline CDR1 reads GTSNPN; CDR2 reads SVGIG (reference sequence). The CDR3 nucleotides are TGTGCCTTAGGGGGAAAGGGCAATCAGCCCCAGCATTTT. Encoded protein: CALGGKGNQPQHF.

The CDR3 here is CSVASQGLGNEQFF. For the CDR3, the DNA is TGCAGCGTTGCTTCACAGGGGCTCGGCAATGAGCAGTTCTTC. The genes are TRBV29-1 and TRBJ2-1; 7 bases agree with TRBD1. V lost 4 bases, J lost 6 bases, and 9 bases stayed unmatched. The CDR3 is made up of 14 amino acids. Per the germline V gene, CDR1 is SQVTM and CDR2 is ANQGSEA.

In this sample, this clone turned up once. V usage is TRBV10-1 and J usage is TRBJ2-2; TRBD2 aligns across 12 bases. J was trimmed by 7 bases and V by 3 bases; bases with no gene match: 15. CDR1 is WNHNN and CDR2 is SYGVQD in the germline V gene (reference sequence). The CDR3 spans 19 residues. CDR3 nucleotide sequence: TGCGCCAGCAGTGACCGGACTAGCGGGACCCTTGGGGTCGGCGGGGAGCTGTTTTTT. Its protein is CASSDRTSGTLGVGGELFF.

The chain joins TRBV7-2 to TRBJ2-6; D is uncertain. V gave up 4 bases and J gave up 0 bases, with 7 bases separating them. This CDR3 is 15 amino acids long. The germline V gene has CDR1 SGHTA and CDR2 FQGNSA. This chain's CDR3 is CASSSAPSGANVLTF. The CDR3 nucleotides read TGTGCCAGCAGCTCCGCTCCCTCTGGGGCCAACGTCCTGACTTTC. The variable domain in full, completed from reference TRBV7-2 and TRBJ2-6, reads GAGVSQSPSNKVTEKGKDVELRCDPISGHTALYWYRQSLGQGLEFLIYFQGNSAPDKSGLPSDRFSAERTGGSVSTLTIQRTQQEDSAVYLCASSSAPSGANVLTFGAGSRLTVL.

The V gene is TRBV7-8, the J gene TRBJ1-6, with TRBD1 identical over 9 bases. Trimming cost V 6 bases and J 7 bases; bases outside gene matches: 16. Germline CDR1 SGHVS, CDR2 FQNEAQ. The CDR3 loop spans 18 amino acids. CDR3 sequence (DNA): TGTGCCAGCAGTTCCAGACATAAACGGGACAGGGTCAATTCACCCCTCCACTTT. It encodes CASSSRHKRDRVNSPLHF.

J is TRBJ1-1 and V is TRBV11-2; D is uncertain. V lost 3 bases to trimming and J lost 5 bases, with 13 bases between them. The germline V gene encodes CDR1 SGHAT and CDR2 FQNNGV. The CDR3 is 14 residues long. This CDR3 is CASSFRQGGTEAFF. In DNA, the CDR3 is TGTGCCAGCAGCTTTAGGCAAGGTGGGACTGAAGCTTTCTTT.

This chain connects TRBV6-5 to TRBJ1-2; no definite D call. Germline V gene data show CDR1 as MNHEY and CDR2 as SVGAGI. Trimming pared 7 bases from V and 4 bases from J, leaving 13 bases between. CDR3 size: 13 residues. The CDR3 nucleotides read TGTGCCAGCACTGCTGGGCCTCTCTATGGCTACACCTTC. It translates to CASTAGPLYGYTF.

The chain uses TRBV5-7 and TRBJ1-2, with D possibly being TRBD1 (5 bases). TRBV5-7 is flagged as an ORF with uncertain function. The CDR3 has 15 amino acids. Between the trimmed V and J ends, which lost 2 bases and 4 bases, there was a span of 15 bases. CDR3 sequence: CASSLRGGSLYGYTF. DNA of the CDR3: TGTGCCAGCAGCTTACGGGGGGGATCGCTCTATGGCTACACCTTC.

The rearrangement joins TRBV7-9 to TRBJ2-7; perhaps TRBD1 as D (6 bases). The CDR3 is 14 amino acids. V was cut by 1 base and J by 3 bases, with 10 bases left in between. Germline values: CDR1 SEHNR, CDR2 FQNEAQ (reference sequence). CDR3: CASSLGQAGYEQYF. The CDR3 nucleotides read TGTGCCAGCAGCTTAGGACAGGCCGGCTACGAGCAGTACTTC.

The chain links TRBV6-5 to TRBJ2-5; D is undetermined. From germline, CDR1 is MNHEY and CDR2 SVGAGI. V lost 3 bases and J 5 bases, leaving 4 bases between the germline ends. This CDR3 has 11 amino acids. Here the CDR3 reads CASSYGETQYF. In DNA form, the CDR3 reads TGTGCCAGCAGTTATGGGGAGACCCAGTACTTC.

This clone was detected only once. The chain carries TRBV29-1 and TRBJ1-2, with 8 bases that match TRBD1. Germline loops: CDR1 SQVTM, CDR2 ANQGSEA. The CDR3 covers 15 residues. V gave up 7 bases and J gave up 3 bases; unmatched junction bases: 13. CDR3 loop: CSASGQGGGDYGYTF. The CDR3 DNA reads as TGCAGCGCTTCAGGACAGGGTGGAGGAGACTATGGCTACACCTTC.

The chain couples TRBV5-4 to TRBJ1-1, with unresolved D. CDR1 is SGHNT and CDR2 is YYREEE in the germline V gene (reference sequence). CDR3 length: 13 amino acids. Trimming shortened V by 5 bases and J by 3 bases, and 11 bases separated the two germline ends. CDR3 sequence (DNA): TGTGCCAGCAGAACGGGGTTCGACACTGAAGCTTTCTTT. The encoded protein is CASRTGFDTEAFF.

V and J are TRBV27 and TRBJ2-1; a weak D match, TRBD2 (6 bases). The CDR3 runs to 14 residues. Germline V gives CDR1 MNHEY, CDR2 SMNVEV (reference sequence). V lost 6 bases, J lost 2 bases, and 11 bases lay in between. The CDR3 bases are TGTGCCAGCAGCCCGGGAGTGACCTACAATGAGCAGTTCTTC. Translation gives CASSPGVTYNEQFF.

The chain recombines TRBV2 with TRBJ1-6; D remains unclear. Trimming stripped 8 bases from V and 0 bases from J, with 5 bases between. The germline V gene encodes CDR1 SNHLY and CDR2 FYNNEI. The CDR3 is made up of 13 amino acids. The CDR3 DNA follows: TGTGCCAGCCGTATCTCCTATAATTCACCCCTCCACTTT. It codes for CASRISYNSPLHF.